What follows are 7 T cell receptor beta chains derived from one specimen sequenced in a study of cytomegalovirus exposure and HLA in healthy donors. Both 60 Vbeta primers and 13 Jbeta primers went into the PCR. Repertoires were generated with immunoSEQ multiplex PCR, while TCRdb's copy carries only in-frame clones and drops some. The sample holds about 150,000 clones, roughly 79% seen once. Sequenced material: PBMCs. These receptors all come from a man aged 18 to 30 in good health and CMV-seronegative.

The chain links TRBV2 to TRBJ1-4, with 11 bases matching TRBD1. The trim removed 6 bases at V and 13 bases at J, leaving 10 bases unmatched. CDR1 SNHLY and CDR2 FYNNEI come from the germline V gene. This CDR3 has 14 residues. The CDR3 coding sequence is TGTGCCAGCAGCACCCGGGACAGGGGGTATAGACTGTTTTTT. Translation: CASSTRDRGYRLFF.

This clone appeared a single time. The CDR3 protein is CASSLQRGGGEQFF. In nucleotides, the CDR3 is TGTGCCAGCAGCTTACAGCGGGGGGGCGGTGAGCAGTTCTTC. The rearrangement joins TRBV11-2 to TRBJ2-1, with TRBD2 matching over 10 bases. Germline V CDR1 and CDR2: SGHAT, FQNNGV. The CDR3 spans 14 residues. Trimming removed 2 bases from V and 9 bases from J; junction bases left unmatched: 4.

The rearrangement uses TRBV7-2 and TRBJ2-5; TRBD2 matches at 7 bases. Germline loops: CDR1 SGHTA, CDR2 FQGNSA. After removal of 5 bases from V and 5 bases from J, the junction contained 14 bases not matched to a gene. The CDR3 consists of 16 residues. CDR3 nucleotide sequence: TGTGCCAGCAGCCCCCCGGGGGGAAAACTCTCGGAGACCCAGTACTTC. Its translation is CASSPPGGKLSETQYF.

This rearrangement joins TRBV9 to TRBJ1-2, with 7 bases fitting TRBD1. The V gene end was trimmed by 4 bases and the J gene end by 0 bases; junction bases not matched to a gene: 9. The length of the CDR3 is 16 residues. Per germline, CDR1 SGDLS and CDR2 YYNGEE. CDR3 sequence: CASSPGQTPANYGYTF. The CDR3 bases are TGTGCCAGCAGCCCGGGACAGACCCCAGCTAACTATGGCTACACCTTC. Combining the CDR3 with reference TRBV9 and TRBJ1-2 gives the whole variable domain DSGVTQTPKHLITATGQRVTLRCSPRSGDLSVYWYQQSLDQGLQFLIQYYNGEERAKGNILERFSAQQFPDLHSELNLSSLELGDSALYFCASSPGQTPANYGYTFGSGTRLTVV.

The V gene is TRBV5-6, the J gene TRBJ1-3, with D perhaps matching TRBD1 (6 bases). The CDR3 spans 14 residues. CDR1 is SGHDT and CDR2 is YYEEEE in the germline V gene. Trimming took 2 bases from V and 2 from J, leaving 8 bases between them. The CDR3 region is CASSLQGTGNTIYF. As DNA, the CDR3 is TGTGCCAGCAGCTTACAGGGAACTGGAAACACCATATATTTT.

J is TRBJ2-1 and V is TRBV11-3, with 12 bases that match TRBD2. Germline-derived CDR1 and CDR2 are SGHNT and YENEEA. V shed 5 bases and J 7 bases; nucleotides not matched to a gene: 9. The CDR3 totals 16 residues. The CDR3 is CASSPSLAGGINEQFF. The CDR3 nucleotides read TGTGCCAGCAGCCCCTCCCTAGCGGGGGGGATTAATGAGCAGTTCTTC.

The chain combines TRBV5-1 with TRBJ1-2; weak D call: TRBD1 (5 bases). From germline, CDR1 is SGHRS and CDR2 YFSETQ. Deletions cut 2 bases from V and 9 bases from J, with 14 bases between. CDR3 length: 13 amino acids. CDR3 sequence: CASSFLTGESYTF. In DNA, the CDR3 is TGCGCCAGCAGCTTCCTAACGGGGGAGAGCTACACCTTC.